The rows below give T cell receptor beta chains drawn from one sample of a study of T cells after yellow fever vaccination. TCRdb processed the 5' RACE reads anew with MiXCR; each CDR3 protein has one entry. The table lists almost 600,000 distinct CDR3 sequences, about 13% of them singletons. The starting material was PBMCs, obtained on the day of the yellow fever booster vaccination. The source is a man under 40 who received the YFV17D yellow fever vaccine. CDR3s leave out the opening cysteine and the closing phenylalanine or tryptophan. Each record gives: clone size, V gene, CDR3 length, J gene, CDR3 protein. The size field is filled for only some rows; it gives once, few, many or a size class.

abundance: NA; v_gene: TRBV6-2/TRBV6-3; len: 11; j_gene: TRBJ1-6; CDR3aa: ASNLGGDSPLH
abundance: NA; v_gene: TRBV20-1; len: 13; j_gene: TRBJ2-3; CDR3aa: SARSPGLSTDTQY
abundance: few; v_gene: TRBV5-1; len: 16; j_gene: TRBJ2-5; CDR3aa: ASSFQGTSGSGQETQY
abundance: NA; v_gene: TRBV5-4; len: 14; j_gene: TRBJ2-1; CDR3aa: ASSASLRLSYNEQF
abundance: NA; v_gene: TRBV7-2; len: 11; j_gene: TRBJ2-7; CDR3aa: ASSFVQYYEQY
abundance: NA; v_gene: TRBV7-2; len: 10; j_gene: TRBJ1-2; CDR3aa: ASSLPSVGYT
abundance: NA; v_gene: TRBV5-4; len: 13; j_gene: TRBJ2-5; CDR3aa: ASRRADYGGETQY
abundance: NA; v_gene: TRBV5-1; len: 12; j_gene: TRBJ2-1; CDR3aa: ASSHRDPRNEQF
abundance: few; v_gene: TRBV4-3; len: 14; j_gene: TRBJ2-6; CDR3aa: ASSEGIGAGANVLT
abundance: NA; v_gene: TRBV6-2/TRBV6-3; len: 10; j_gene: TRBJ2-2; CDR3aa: ALGVNTGELF
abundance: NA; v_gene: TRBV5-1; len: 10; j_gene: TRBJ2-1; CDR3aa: ASSEQVNEQF
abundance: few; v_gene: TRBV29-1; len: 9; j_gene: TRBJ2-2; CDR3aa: SVFYTGELF
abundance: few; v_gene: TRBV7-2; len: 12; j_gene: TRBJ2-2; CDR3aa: ASSVGQGVRELF
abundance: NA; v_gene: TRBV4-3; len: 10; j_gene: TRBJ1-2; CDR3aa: ASSQNGGRYT
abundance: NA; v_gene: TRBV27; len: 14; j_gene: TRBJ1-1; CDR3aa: ASSLRTGGYGTEAF
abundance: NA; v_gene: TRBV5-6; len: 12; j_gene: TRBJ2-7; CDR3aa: ASSSQGYSYEQY